This paragraph reports one T cell receptor (beta chain). Its specificity is not known. Both 60 Vbeta primers and 13 Jbeta primers went into the PCR. Authors' analysis steps: Around 9.9 million shared chains were among the about 80 million unique TCR beta chains that a later analysis counted. Only in-frame clones appear in the TCRdb table, and some are missing; sequencing was by immunoSEQ multiplex PCR. The D gene and trimming were derived from the DNA, and the V and J assignments and clone size from that table. The profile shows more than 85,000 clones, 63% of them singletons. Looked up from germline, CDR1 is SGHAT and CDR2 is FQNNGV. Losses at the gene ends were 11 bases for V and 4 bases for J; bases not matched to a gene: 3. This CDR3 is built from 13 residues. The data originate from a study of cytomegalovirus exposure and HLA in healthy donors. Study information: Most donors, around 81% of over 300 genotyped, fell in the Caucasian-associated ancestry cluster. The study's findings and limits: Follow-up analysis later connected one missense variant in DCLRE1C with trimming of TCR beta V- and J-genes. Among TCR beta chains of equal frequency, HLA-associated ones were more clonally expanded in a later analysis.

The chain couples TRBV11-2 to TRBJ2-6, with 9 bases identical to TRBD1. The origin of this receptor is a human donor in good health. Sequencing was performed on PBMCs. The CDR3 sequence is CAHRGRGANVLTF. CDR3 sequence (DNA): TGTGCCCACAGGGGGCGCGGGGCCAACGTCCTGACTTTC.